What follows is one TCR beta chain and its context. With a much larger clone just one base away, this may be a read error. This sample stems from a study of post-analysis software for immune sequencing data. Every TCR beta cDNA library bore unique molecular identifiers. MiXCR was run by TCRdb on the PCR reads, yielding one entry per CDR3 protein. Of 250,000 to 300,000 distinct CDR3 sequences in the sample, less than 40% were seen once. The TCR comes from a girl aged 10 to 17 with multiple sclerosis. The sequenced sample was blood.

CDR3 DNA: TGTGCCAGCCCACCGACCTATAGCGGGGAGAAGACGCAGTATTTT. Translation: CASPPTYSGEKTQYF. The V and J genes are TRBV18 and TRBJ2-3; 8 nucleotides match TRBD2. CDR1 is KGHSH and CDR2 is LQKENI in the germline V gene. The CDR3 sequence is 15 residues long.